This T cell receptor (beta chain) was recovered during a study of CD8 T cells in ankylosing spondylitis. Overall study findings and caveats: Blood of patients with ankylosing spondylitis appeared to be characterized by a TCR beta motif of eight highly homologous variants. Within peripheral blood, clones linked to disease were CD8+ and relatively rare.

This clonotype was counted at least ten times. No antigen is known for it. For TCR beta, libraries came from quantitative 5'-RACE with molecular barcodes. MiXCR, applied by TCRdb to the 5' RACE reads, yields one record per CDR3 protein. The sample has 700,000 to 1,000,000 distinct CDR3 sequences, roughly 12% seen once; the top ten hold roughly 0.51%. V was pared by 8 bases and J by 7 bases, with 20 bases between. Per germline, CDR1 DFQATT and CDR2 SNEGSKA (reference sequence). The CDR3 consists of 13 residues. The chain joins TRBV20-1 to TRBJ1-1, with a weak D call TRBD1 (6 bases). The receptor comes from a male donor with ankylosing spondylitis. The sample comprised blood, either unsorted or a sorted T cell fraction (not recorded which). CDR3: CSPPRGQGIEAFF. As DNA, the CDR3 is TGCAGTCCCCCAAGGGGACAAGGAATTGAAGCTTTCTTT.